This TCR beta chain was recorded in a study of T cell responses to AZD1222 COVID-19 vaccine. About this clone itself: The antigen is unknown.

Data came from immunoSEQ multiplex PCR; TCRdb stores just in-frame clones and leaves some out. This table holds 60,000 to 80,000 clones, around 80% found once. The study's findings and limits: CD4 TCRs covered the whole spike, strongest at regions 160-218 and 743-854. After the peak T cell response, and only then, were repertoires sampled. Among AZD1222 vaccinees, only six were seropositive at baseline.

Germline V lookup: CDR1 LGHDT, CDR2 YNNKEL (reference sequence). This CDR3 is 15 amino acids long. The V end was cut by 4 bases, the J end by 9 bases, with 19 bases between. The sample here was peripheral blood, taken 28 days after the second AZD1222 dose. The chain couples TRBV3-1 (or the pseudogene TRBV3-2) to TRBJ2-1; a possible D gene is TRBD2 (5 bases). This clonotype originated in an adult who received the AZD1222 COVID-19 vaccine. CDR3 amino acids: CASSPPSGRRGEQFF. CDR3 sequence (DNA): TGTGCCAGCAGCCCTCCATCTGGGAGACGTGGTGAGCAGTTCTTC.